The 10 T cell receptor beta chains reported below all come from one sample, sequenced in a study of spatial heterogeneity in lung cancer. Documented time point: sample taken at primary tumor resection. Whole RNA obtained from tumor, nontumor lung or frozen PBMC underwent sequencing without sorting. TCRdb re-derived calls from the 5' RACE reads in MiXCR, one entry per CDR3 protein. The sample lists some 100,000 distinct CDR3 sequences, roughly 9.5% occurring once. Here the sequenced sample was PBMCs, taken at surgery. These receptors were taken from a male donor with early-stage non-small cell lung cancer.

A note on this clonotype: A much larger clone differs by one base, so this may be a read error. The V and J genes are TRBV27 and TRBJ2-1; 10 positions agree with TRBD2. Per the germline V gene, CDR1 is MNHEY and CDR2 is SMNVEV (reference sequence). This CDR3 is built from 13 residues. CDR3: CASSWGLAYEQLF. The CDR3, as DNA: TGTGCCAGCAGTTGGGGACTAGCGTATGAGCAGTTATTC.

The chain employs TRBV5-6 and TRBJ2-6; 7 bases line up with TRBD2. The CDR3 has 17 residues. The J segment lost 0 bases and the V segment lost 6 bases, leaving 9 bases of the junction unmatched. Germline lookup yields CDR1 SGHDT and CDR2 YYEEEE. CDR3 in DNA: TGTGCCAGCACCCCGGGAGGCAGAACCTCTGGGGCCAACGTCCTGACTTTC. This gives the protein CASTPGGRTSGANVLTF.

The chain carries TRBV19 and TRBJ2-1; TRBD2 matches at 9 bases. This CDR3 spans 17 amino acids. V lost 3 bases and J lost 4; bases outside the gene matches: 10. The germline V gene has CDR1 LNHDA and CDR2 SQIVND (reference sequence). The CDR3 region is CASSMNPELAGYNEQFF. The DNA of the CDR3 is TGTGCCAGTAGTATGAACCCTGAACTAGCGGGTTACAATGAGCAGTTCTTC. The variable domain in full, completed from reference TRBV19 and TRBJ2-1, reads DGGITQSPKYLFRKEGQNVTLSCEQNLNHDAMYWYRQDPGQGLRLIYYSQIVNDFQKGDIAEGYSVSREKKESFPLTVTSAQKNPTAFYLCASSMNPELAGYNEQFFGPGTRLTVL.

This clonotype was counted many times. This chain uses TRBV28 with TRBJ2-2, with no clear D. Germline V CDR1 and CDR2: MDHEN, SYDVKM. There are 13 residues in the CDR3. Trimming cost V 10 bases and J 0 bases, with 9 bases left between them. CDR3 sequence (DNA): TGTGCCACCTCCGAACCGAACACCGGGGAGCTGTTTTTT. It translates to CATSEPNTGELFF.

This clonotype was seen repeatedly, ten times or more. This chain uses TRBV5-8 with TRBJ1-5; 9 positions match TRBD1. Per germline, CDR1 SGHTS and CDR2 YDEGEE. J was trimmed by 7 bases and V by 4 bases; bases with no gene match: 6. This CDR3 region has 14 residues. The CDR3 loop is CASSPGQGTQPQHF. For the CDR3, the DNA is TGTGCCAGCAGCCCGGGACAGGGTACCCAGCCCCAGCATTTT.

This clonotype was counted between two and nine times. The chain couples TRBV29-1 to TRBJ2-7, with TRBD2 as a possible D gene (6 bases). Trimming stripped 4 bases from V and 2 bases from J, with 12 bases between. The CDR3 spans 13 residues. Per the germline V gene, CDR1 is SQVTM and CDR2 is ANQGSEA. The chain's CDR3 is CSVAERATYEQYF. DNA for the CDR3: TGCAGCGTTGCAGAGCGGGCCACCTACGAGCAGTACTTC.

The chain combines TRBV7-2 with TRBJ2-1; 9 positions agree with TRBD2. J gave up 9 bases and V 1 base, and 7 bases lay outside the gene matches. The length of the CDR3 is 15 residues. Germline lookup yields CDR1 SGHTA and CDR2 FQGNSA. The CDR3 DNA sequence: TGTGCCAGCAGCTTAGTAGGTAGCGGGAGAGGTGAGCAGTTCTTC. This sequence encodes CASSLVGSGRGEQFF.

This clonotype has a count of ten or more. This rearrangement joins TRBV18 to TRBJ2-3; perhaps TRBD2 as D (5 bases). V was clipped by 2 bases and J by 1 base, with 13 bases between them. CDR3 length: 16 amino acids. Germline assignment: CDR1 KGHSH and CDR2 LQKENI. CDR3 nucleotide sequence: TGTGCCAGCTCACCAGTGAGGGTGTCGGGCACAGATACGCAGTATTTT. It encodes CASSPVRVSGTDTQYF.

This clonotype was found many times. The rearrangement joins TRBV20-1 to TRBJ2-7; 8 nucleotides align to TRBD1. The CDR3 contains 15 residues. CDR1 and CDR2 from the germline V gene are DFQATT and SNEGSKA (reference sequence). Trimming cost V 1 base and J 7 bases; bases outside gene matches: 12. The CDR3 loop reads CSARGRTGLWREQYF. CDR3 sequence (DNA): TGCAGTGCTAGAGGTCGGACAGGGCTATGGAGGGAGCAGTACTTC.

This clonotype was detected many times. The rearrangement joins TRBV20-1 to TRBJ2-5; 9 bases are a match to TRBD1. The CDR3 is 13 residues long. Germline V gene sequence: CDR1 DFQATT, CDR2 SNEGSKA (reference sequence). Germline trimming cut 6 bases from V and 4 bases from J; bases unmatched to any gene: 6. CDR3: CSATGGSVETQYF. The CDR3 DNA reads TGCAGTGCAACAGGGGGCTCCGTAGAGACCCAGTACTTC.